A single sample is the source of the 5 T cell receptor beta chains below, sequenced in a study of T cell repertoires in cytomegalovirus infection. TCRdb reprocessed the reads with MiXCR, giving one entry per CDR3 protein. The top ten hold 15% to 20% of the sample, which has around 540,000 distinct CDR3 sequences, roughly 34% seen once. Their target antigens are unknown. The input for sequencing was cultured PBMCs, taken from culture after CMV antigen stimulation. These receptors were taken from a human donor in good health (CMV status not recorded). Some clones in this sample may be carry-over from other donors' samples.

A few counts support this clonotype. The chain recombines TRBV12-3 or TRBV12-4 with TRBJ2-1, with 11 positions matching TRBD2. V shed 6 bases and J 3 bases; nucleotides not matched to a gene: 4. The length of the CDR3 is 15 residues. CDR3 nucleotide sequence: TGTGCCAGCAGGATACTAGCGGGAGTCTACAATGAGCAGTTCTTC. It codes for CASRILAGVYNEQFF.

This sequence joins TRBV7-2 and TRBJ2-1, with D tentatively TRBD1 (5 bases). The CDR3 has 12 amino acids. V was cut by 5 bases and J by 9 bases, with 11 bases left in between. Looked up from germline, CDR1 is SGHTA and CDR2 is FQGNSA. In DNA, the CDR3 is TGTGCCAGCAGCCCCCAGGGAATTGAGCAGTTCTTC. It is translated as CASSPQGIEQFF.

This clonotype was picked up a small number of times. The V gene is TRBV7-6, the J gene TRBJ2-5; 10 nucleotides agree with TRBD2. V lost 4 bases, J lost 4 bases, and 6 bases stayed unmatched. Germline values: CDR1 SGHVS, CDR2 FNYEAQ. This CDR3 has 15 residues. The CDR3 sequence: CASSWTSGYRETQYF. CDR3 nucleotide sequence: TGTGCCAGCAGCTGGACTAGCGGATACCGAGAGACCCAGTACTTC.

This clonotype occurred a few times. The chain joins TRBV7-9 to TRBJ1-1, with D unresolved. This CDR3 spans 11 amino acids. V lost 6 bases and J 4 bases, leaving 6 bases between the germline ends. In germline, CDR1 is SEHNR, CDR2 FQNEAQ (reference sequence). CDR3 DNA: TGTGCCAGCAGGCTGCTCACTGAAGCTTTCTTT. Protein: CASRLLTEAFF.

The V call is TRBV27, the J call TRBJ1-2; D gene unclear. Trimming removed 0 bases at V and 3 bases at J, with 8 bases between. Per germline, CDR1 MNHEY and CDR2 SMNVEV (reference sequence). CDR3 size: 14 residues. CDR3: CASSLSFSDYGYTF. The CDR3 coding sequence is TGTGCCAGCAGTTTATCGTTCAGCGACTATGGCTACACCTTC.